These T cell receptor beta chains were read from a single sample in a study of cytomegalovirus exposure and HLA in healthy donors. Profiling relied on immunoSEQ multiplex PCR, and the TCRdb table lists in-frame clones only, not all of them. The sample gives 100,000 or so clones, 70% of which show up once; approximately 10% is in the top ten. Sequencing was performed on PBMCs. The receptors derive from a man aged 35 to 55 in good health and CMV-seropositive. The CDR3 runs from the conserved cysteine through the conserved F or W. The order of the fields is CDR3 protein, CDR3 DNA, J gene, D gene, clone size, V gene. D genes are given only for firm matches. Not every row has a clone size; where given, it reads once, few, many or a size class.

cdr3_aa: CASSPGVGLIYGYTF
cdr3_nt: TGTGCCAGCAGCCCGGGGGTGGGCTTAATCTATGGCTACACCTTC
j_call: TRBJ1-2
d_call: NA
clone_size: NA
v_call: TRBV27

cdr3_aa: CASSGMSGTEAFF
cdr3_nt: TGTGCCAGCAGCGGAATGAGCGGCACTGAAGCTTTCTTT
j_call: TRBJ1-1
d_call: NA
clone_size: NA
v_call: TRBV7-9

cdr3_aa: CASSSLSSGRETQYF
cdr3_nt: TGTGCCAGCTCCTCATTGTCGAGCGGGAGAGAGACCCAGTACTTC
j_call: TRBJ2-5
d_call: TRBD2
clone_size: NA
v_call: TRBV25-1

cdr3_aa: CASSFGGTGTGTYEQYF
cdr3_nt: TGTGCCAGCAGCTTCGGGGGAACCGGGACAGGGACCTACGAGCAGTACTTC
j_call: TRBJ2-7
d_call: TRBD1
clone_size: NA
v_call: TRBV7-8

cdr3_aa: CASSLSGQGNQPQHF
cdr3_nt: TGTGCCAGCAGTCTGTCAGGACAGGGCAATCAGCCCCAGCATTTT
j_call: TRBJ1-5
d_call: TRBD1
clone_size: few
v_call: TRBV27

cdr3_aa: CACTGTGADSGNTIYF
cdr3_nt: TGTGCCTGTACCGGGACAGGGGCAGACTCTGGAAACACCATATATTTT
j_call: TRBJ1-3
d_call: TRBD1
clone_size: NA
v_call: TRBV30

cdr3_aa: CSVSGQGSNQPQHF
cdr3_nt: TGCAGCGTCTCCGGACAGGGAAGCAATCAGCCCCAGCATTTT
j_call: TRBJ1-5
d_call: TRBD1
clone_size: few
v_call: TRBV29-1

cdr3_aa: CASSVRDSSPDF
cdr3_nt: TGTGCCAGCAGTGTAAGGGACTCCAGCCCGGACTTC
j_call: TRBJ2-7
d_call: NA
clone_size: once
v_call: TRBV2

cdr3_aa: CAIAIAGGVGEQFF
cdr3_nt: TGTGCCATCGCTATAGCGGGGGGGGTAGGTGAGCAGTTCTTC
j_call: TRBJ2-1
d_call: TRBD2
clone_size: NA
v_call: TRBV10-3

cdr3_aa: CASSALLAGDPTGELFF
cdr3_nt: TGTGCCAGCAGCGCCTTACTAGCGGGAGATCCCACCGGGGAGCTGTTTTTT
j_call: TRBJ2-2
d_call: TRBD2
clone_size: NA
v_call: TRBV9

cdr3_aa: CASSGGHPGSYEQYF
cdr3_nt: TGCGCCAGCAGTGGGGGACATCCGGGCTCCTACGAGCAGTACTTC
j_call: TRBJ2-7
d_call: NA
clone_size: once
v_call: TRBV10-1

cdr3_aa: CASTETGVRETQYF
cdr3_nt: TGTGCCAGCACTGAAACAGGGGTACGAGAGACCCAGTACTTC
j_call: TRBJ2-5
d_call: TRBD1
clone_size: NA
v_call: TRBV28

cdr3_aa: CASSQAGTSGPYEQFF
cdr3_nt: TGTGCCAGCAGCCAAGCCGGGACTAGCGGGCCATATGAGCAGTTCTTC
j_call: TRBJ2-1
d_call: TRBD2
clone_size: once
v_call: TRBV4-2

cdr3_aa: CASSQGTGNYGYTF
cdr3_nt: TGCGCCAGCAGCCAAGGTACGGGGAACTATGGCTACACCTTC
j_call: TRBJ1-2
d_call: NA
clone_size: NA
v_call: TRBV4-1

cdr3_aa: CASSLTSGRVDTQYF
cdr3_nt: TGCGCCAGCAGCCTTACTAGCGGGAGGGTAGATACGCAGTATTTT
j_call: TRBJ2-3
d_call: TRBD2
clone_size: NA
v_call: TRBV5-1

cdr3_aa: CASSEGTGGNEKLFF
cdr3_nt: TGTGCCAGCAGTGAAGGGACAGGGGGGAATGAAAAACTGTTTTTT
j_call: TRBJ1-4
d_call: TRBD1
clone_size: NA
v_call: TRBV6-1

cdr3_aa: CASSYTGTSGRGRENTGELFF
cdr3_nt: TGCGCCAGCAGTTACACCGGGACTAGCGGGAGGGGTCGAGAGAACACCGGGGAGCTGTTTTTT
j_call: TRBJ2-2
d_call: TRBD2
clone_size: few
v_call: TRBV4-1

cdr3_aa: CASSESTGVNTEAFF
cdr3_nt: TGCGCCAGCAGTGAGTCGACTGGAGTTAACACTGAAGCTTTCTTT
j_call: TRBJ1-1
d_call: NA
clone_size: NA
v_call: TRBV10-1

cdr3_aa: CASSATGREAFF
cdr3_nt: TGTGCCAGCAGCGCGACAGGCAGGGAAGCTTTCTTT
j_call: TRBJ1-1
d_call: NA
clone_size: NA
v_call: TRBV7-6

cdr3_aa: CASRQDGSNQPQHF
cdr3_nt: TGTGCCAGCCGACAGGACGGTAGCAATCAGCCCCAGCATTTT
j_call: TRBJ1-5
d_call: NA
clone_size: NA
v_call: TRBV28

cdr3_aa: CSVLGLIHEQYF
cdr3_nt: TGCAGCGTTTTGGGACTGATCCACGAGCAGTACTTC
j_call: TRBJ2-7
d_call: NA
clone_size: NA
v_call: TRBV29-1

cdr3_aa: CASSSGAGFNYGYTF
cdr3_nt: TGTGCCAGCAGTTCTGGAGCAGGGTTTAACTATGGCTACACCTTC
j_call: TRBJ1-2
d_call: NA
clone_size: NA
v_call: TRBV2

cdr3_aa: CASSWKGGGAYGYTF
cdr3_nt: TGTGCCAGCAGCTGGAAGGGGGGGGGCGCCTATGGCTACACCTTC
j_call: TRBJ1-2
d_call: NA
clone_size: NA
v_call: TRBV7-8

cdr3_aa: CASSLTAGDTQYF
cdr3_nt: TGTGCCAGCAGCTTAACAGCAGGAGATACGCAGTATTTT
j_call: TRBJ2-3
d_call: NA
clone_size: NA
v_call: TRBV7-9

cdr3_aa: CSVLDYYLGNEQFF
cdr3_nt: TGCAGCGTTCTCGACTATTACCTTGGGAATGAGCAGTTCTTC
j_call: TRBJ2-1
d_call: NA
clone_size: NA
v_call: TRBV29-1

cdr3_aa: CASSLTSGREQFF
cdr3_nt: TGTGCCAGCAGCTTAACTTCAGGCCGGGAGCAGTTCTTC
j_call: TRBJ2-1
d_call: NA
clone_size: NA
v_call: TRBV7-3

cdr3_aa: CASSLGGLGDQDGYTF
cdr3_nt: TGTGCCAGCAGCTTAGGCGGACTCGGGGATCAGGATGGCTACACCTTC
j_call: TRBJ1-2
d_call: NA
clone_size: NA
v_call: TRBV13

cdr3_aa: CASSYDGLTYNEQFF
cdr3_nt: TGTGCCAGCAGTTATGATGGACTCACCTACAATGAGCAGTTCTTC
j_call: TRBJ2-1
d_call: NA
clone_size: NA
v_call: TRBV6-5

cdr3_aa: CASSPVLLAGHKIYNEQFF
cdr3_nt: TGTGCCAGCTCACCAGTCCTCCTAGCGGGCCATAAGATCTACAATGAGCAGTTCTTC
j_call: TRBJ2-1
d_call: TRBD2
clone_size: NA
v_call: TRBV18

cdr3_aa: CAISESLASNEQYF
cdr3_nt: TGTGCCATCAGTGAGTCGCTAGCTTCCAACGAGCAGTACTTC
j_call: TRBJ2-7
d_call: NA
clone_size: NA
v_call: TRBV10-3

cdr3_aa: CATSGSGPTKNEQFF
cdr3_nt: TGTGCCACTTCCGGGAGTGGGCCCACAAAGAATGAGCAGTTCTTC
j_call: TRBJ2-1
d_call: NA
clone_size: NA
v_call: TRBV2

cdr3_aa: CANERSTEAFF
cdr3_nt: TGTGCCAACGAACGGTCCACTGAAGCTTTCTTT
j_call: TRBJ1-1
d_call: NA
clone_size: NA
v_call: TRBV2

cdr3_aa: CASSQGEGQGFNEQFF
cdr3_nt: TGTGCCAGCAGCCAAGGTGAGGGACAGGGGTTCAATGAGCAGTTCTTC
j_call: TRBJ2-1
d_call: TRBD1
clone_size: NA
v_call: TRBV4-2

cdr3_aa: CASVPGVDYGYTF
cdr3_nt: TGTGCCAGCGTCCCCGGGGTCGACTATGGCTACACCTTC
j_call: TRBJ1-2
d_call: NA
clone_size: NA
v_call: TRBV7-9

cdr3_aa: CASSLAMAHEQFF
cdr3_nt: TGTGCCAGCAGCCTTGCCATGGCCCATGAGCAGTTCTTC
j_call: TRBJ2-1
d_call: NA
clone_size: NA
v_call: TRBV5-8

cdr3_aa: CASSEAPGRNQPQHF
cdr3_nt: TGTGCCAGCAGTGAAGCCCCAGGGCGCAATCAGCCCCAGCATTTT
j_call: TRBJ1-5
d_call: NA
clone_size: NA
v_call: TRBV2

cdr3_aa: CASSSQGPPEQFF
cdr3_nt: TGTGCCAGCAGCTCACAGGGACCCCCTGAGCAGTTCTTC
j_call: TRBJ2-1
d_call: NA
clone_size: NA
v_call: TRBV7-6

cdr3_aa: CASSWATEAFF
cdr3_nt: TGTGCCAGTAGTTGGGCCACTGAAGCTTTCTTT
j_call: TRBJ1-1
d_call: NA
clone_size: NA
v_call: TRBV19

cdr3_aa: CASSEAARGRGSTEAFF
cdr3_nt: TGTGCCAGCAGTGAAGCGGCCAGGGGGCGCGGGAGCACTGAAGCTTTCTTT
j_call: TRBJ1-1
d_call: TRBD1
clone_size: NA
v_call: TRBV2

cdr3_aa: CASRGGGNEVYGYTF
cdr3_nt: TGTGCCAGCAGAGGAGGGGGCAACGAGGTCTATGGCTACACCTTC
j_call: TRBJ1-2
d_call: TRBD1
clone_size: NA
v_call: TRBV9

cdr3_aa: CAWSPLGGGYTF
cdr3_nt: TGTGCCTGGAGTCCGCTAGGTGGGGGCTACACCTTC
j_call: TRBJ1-2
d_call: NA
clone_size: NA
v_call: TRBV30

cdr3_aa: CAWRYRGGSTDTQYF
cdr3_nt: TGTGCCTGGAGGTACAGGGGCGGGAGCACAGATACGCAGTATTTT
j_call: TRBJ2-3
d_call: TRBD1
clone_size: NA
v_call: TRBV30

cdr3_aa: CASSPWTGNSGNTIYF
cdr3_nt: TGTGCCAGCAGCCCGTGGACAGGGAACTCTGGAAACACCATATATTTT
j_call: TRBJ1-3
d_call: TRBD1
clone_size: NA
v_call: TRBV9

cdr3_aa: CAWSNLAGSGANVLTF
cdr3_nt: TGTGCCTGGAGCAATTTGGCGGGATCCGGGGCCAACGTCCTGACTTTC
j_call: TRBJ2-6
d_call: NA
clone_size: NA
v_call: TRBV30

cdr3_aa: CASSSTSGSVYEQYF
cdr3_nt: TGCGCCAGCAGCTCGACTAGCGGGAGTGTCTACGAGCAGTACTTC
j_call: TRBJ2-7
d_call: TRBD2
clone_size: NA
v_call: TRBV5-1

cdr3_aa: CASRSTSGVTDTQYF
cdr3_nt: TGCGCCAGCAGATCTACTAGCGGGGTCACAGATACGCAGTATTTT
j_call: TRBJ2-3
d_call: TRBD2
clone_size: NA
v_call: TRBV4-1

cdr3_aa: CASKAGGAGTEAFF
cdr3_nt: TGTGCCAGCAAGGCAGGGGGCGCGGGAACTGAAGCTTTCTTT
j_call: TRBJ1-1
d_call: TRBD1
clone_size: few
v_call: TRBV2